A selection of T cell receptor beta chains follows, all from one sample in a study of beta chain features in type 1 diabetes. TCRdb's table, derived via immunoSEQ multiplex PCR, lists solely in-frame clones and lacks some. The sample records 240,000 or so clones, 25% to 30% being singletons. The specimen was central memory CD4+ T cells from blood. The receptors come from a man younger than 40 in good health. Each CDR3 is given with its conserved first and last residue. The order of the fields is V gene, J gene, clone size, CDR3 protein. Some rows have no size entry. The others give once, few or many, or a class for an expanded clone.

v_call: TRBV29-1
j_call: TRBJ1-1
clone_size: .
cdr3_aa: CSVVSTTNTEAFF

v_call: TRBV7-2
j_call: TRBJ2-5
clone_size: .
cdr3_aa: CASSLVTSLETQYF

v_call: TRBV6-1
j_call: TRBJ2-3
clone_size: few
cdr3_aa: CASSEWGPADTQYF

v_call: TRBV6-5
j_call: TRBJ1-2
clone_size: few
cdr3_aa: CARTSRGGRGYGYTF

v_call: TRBV7-2
j_call: TRBJ2-1
clone_size: .
cdr3_aa: CASTLFVSSYNEQFF

v_call: TRBV4-3
j_call: TRBJ1-1
clone_size: .
cdr3_aa: CASSPNTLTEAFF

v_call: TRBV14
j_call: TRBJ1-1
clone_size: .
cdr3_aa: CASSLQANTEAFF

v_call: TRBV5-1
j_call: TRBJ1-1
clone_size: few
cdr3_aa: CASSYGTAVGAFF

v_call: TRBV7-2
j_call: TRBJ2-3
clone_size: .
cdr3_aa: CASSLRGGLTDTQYF

v_call: TRBV6-6
j_call: TRBJ2-7
clone_size: few
cdr3_aa: CASSSGIPTYEQYF

v_call: TRBV12-5
j_call: TRBJ2-7
clone_size: few
cdr3_aa: CASAKDLRGYEQYF

v_call: TRBV7-2
j_call: TRBJ2-2
clone_size: .
cdr3_aa: CASSLARTSGELFF

v_call: TRBV2
j_call: TRBJ2-1
clone_size: many
cdr3_aa: CASRQDSSTNEQFF

v_call: TRBV6-6
j_call: TRBJ2-5
clone_size: few
cdr3_aa: CASSYARQETQYF

v_call: TRBV7-6
j_call: TRBJ2-2
clone_size: .
cdr3_aa: CASSLAGYTGELFF

v_call: TRBV9
j_call: TRBJ2-3
clone_size: .
cdr3_aa: CASSAGTYSTDTQYF

v_call: TRBV19
j_call: TRBJ2-1
clone_size: .
cdr3_aa: CASSILAGGGNEQFF

v_call: TRBV6-1
j_call: TRBJ2-3
clone_size: few
cdr3_aa: CASSDVGGTDTQYF

v_call: TRBV5-1
j_call: TRBJ2-3
clone_size: .
cdr3_aa: CASSLERGTDTQYF

v_call: TRBV5-1
j_call: TRBJ2-7
clone_size: .
cdr3_aa: CASGRDSLSYEQYF

v_call: TRBV28
j_call: TRBJ2-5
clone_size: .
cdr3_aa: CASSGSGRKETQYF

v_call: TRBV6-1
j_call: TRBJ2-2
clone_size: few
cdr3_aa: CASWGNTGELFF

v_call: TRBV6-5
j_call: TRBJ2-5
clone_size: many
cdr3_aa: CASSSLGRETQYF

v_call: TRBV25-1
j_call: TRBJ2-5
clone_size: .
cdr3_aa: CASTRDRGLETQYF

v_call: TRBV20-1
j_call: TRBJ1-1
clone_size: .
cdr3_aa: CSARYSTAFF

v_call: TRBV7-9
j_call: TRBJ2-7
clone_size: .
cdr3_aa: CASSRWDFSSYEQYF